Shown below are 21 T cell receptor beta chains from a single sample sequenced in a study of blood T cell repertoires in COVID-19. Assay used: immunoSEQ multiplex PCR; TCRdb lists only in-frame clones, some missing. The profile shows some 220,000 clones, roughly 88% of them singletons. Specimen: peripheral blood. These receptors all come from a man between 45 and 60 years old with active or convalescent COVID-19.

The V call is TRBV7-2, the J call TRBJ1-1; D is perhaps TRBD1 (6 bases). The germline V and J ends were trimmed by 2 bases and 3 bases, with 16 bases remaining between them. CDR3 length: 16 amino acids. Germline loops: CDR1 SGHTA, CDR2 FQGNSA. CDR3 amino acids: CASSLYQWTDHTEAFF. The CDR3 bases are TGTGCCAGCAGCTTATATCAGTGGACAGACCACACTGAAGCTTTCTTT.

The chain employs TRBV6-2 or TRBV6-3 and TRBJ2-7; D possibly corresponds to TRBD2 (5 bases). V shed 4 bases and J shed 4 bases, with 14 bases lying between them. This CDR3 comprises 14 residues. Germline loops: CDR1 MNHEY, CDR2 SVGEGT. Here the CDR3 DNA reads TGTGCCAGCAGTTCGGTTGGGTCGGGGTACGAGCAGTACTTC. Protein product: CASSSVGSGYEQYF.

This chain joins TRBV19 and TRBJ1-4; D is undetermined. V lost 9 bases and J 8 bases, leaving 10 bases between the germline ends. Germline CDR1 and CDR2: LNHDA and SQIVND (reference sequence). The CDR3 has 11 residues. The CDR3 bases are TGTGCCAGGGCGTCGGGGGAAAAACTGTTTTTT. It specifies CARASGEKLFF.

This chain links TRBV27 with TRBJ2-1, with a possible D match to TRBD1 (5 bases). The germline V gene has CDR1 MNHEY and CDR2 SMNVEV (reference sequence). The CDR3 spans 14 residues. V lost 3 bases, J lost 5 bases, and 11 bases lay in between. The CDR3: CASSFTGYDNEQFF. The CDR3 DNA is TGTGCCAGCAGTTTTACAGGATACGACAATGAGCAGTTCTTC.

The J gene is TRBJ2-2, the V gene TRBV11-2; D gene uncertain. The CDR3 covers 15 residues. The ends were cut back, 4 bases at V and 1 base at J, with 10 bases in the middle. CDR1 and CDR2 from the germline V gene are SGHAT and FQNNGV. The CDR3 DNA follows: TGTGCCAGCAGCTCCCTAGACGGGAACACCGGGGAGCTGTTTTTT. Protein sequence: CASSSLDGNTGELFF.

The CDR3 region is CASSPRQNTEAFF. CDR3 coding DNA: TGTGCCAGCAGTCCAAGACAGAACACTGAAGCTTTCTTT. The genes are TRBV28 and TRBJ1-1; D unclear. The germline CDR1 and CDR2 sequences are MDHEN and SYDVKM. The CDR3 has 13 amino acids. V was pared by 5 bases and J by 1 base, with 8 bases between.

The chain recombines TRBV3-1 (or the pseudogene TRBV3-2) with TRBJ2-1; 7 bases align to TRBD2. V shed 0 bases and J 0 bases; nucleotides not matched to a gene: 2. Germline CDR1 and CDR2: LGHDT and YNNKEL (reference sequence). This CDR3 region has 16 residues. The CDR3 protein is CASSQDAGDSYNEQFF. CDR3 sequence (DNA): TGTGCCAGCAGCCAAGATGCGGGAGACTCCTACAATGAGCAGTTCTTC.

The chain carries TRBV5-1 and TRBJ2-5; TRBD2 matches 12 bases. The CDR3 spans 16 residues. V dropped 4 bases and J dropped 4; count of bases not matched to a gene: 8. CDR1 SGHRS and CDR2 YFSETQ come from the germline V gene. DNA for the CDR3: TGCGCCAGCAGCCCCAGGACTAGCGGGGCAGGAGAGACCCAGTACTTC. Amino acid sequence: CASSPRTSGAGETQYF.

V gene TRBV2 combines with J gene TRBJ2-1; the D gene is possibly TRBD1 (6 bases). V was cut by 5 bases and J by 9 bases, with 11 bases left in between. The CDR3 extends over 12 amino acids. Germline loops: CDR1 SNHLY, CDR2 FYNNEI. The CDR3 here is CASSFYRVEQFF. The CDR3 DNA follows: TGTGCCAGCAGTTTTTACAGGGTTGAGCAGTTCTTC. Drawing the rest from reference TRBV2 and TRBJ2-1, the complete variable domain is EPEVTQTPSHQVTQMGQEVILRCVPISNHLYFYWYRQILGQKVEFLVSFYNNEISEKSEIFDDQFSVERPDGSNFTLKIRSTKLEDSAMYFCASSFYRVEQFFGPGTRLTVL.

The chain recombines TRBV7-9 with TRBJ2-5; D is possibly TRBD2 (7 bases). V lost 3 bases and J 1 base, leaving 15 bases between the germline ends. Germline-derived CDR1 and CDR2 are SEHNR and FQNEAQ (reference sequence). This CDR3 is built from 16 residues. The CDR3, as DNA: TGTGCCAGCAGCTTGTCCCGGGGGGCACTCCAAGAGACCCAGTACTTC. This translates into CASSLSRGALQETQYF.

CDR3: CASSLVPGQPYEQYF. The DNA of the CDR3 is TGTGCCAGCAGCTTAGTACCGGGACAACCCTACGAGCAGTACTTC. V is TRBV7-2 and J is TRBJ2-7, with a possible D match to TRBD1 (6 bases). The V gene's germline CDR1 is SGHTA and CDR2 FQGNSA. V was clipped by 1 base and J by 2 bases, with 12 bases between them. CDR3 length: 15 residues.

The chain employs TRBV6-5 and TRBJ1-5, with 8 bases identical to TRBD1. CDR1 and CDR2 (germline): MNHEY, SVGAGI. With V trimmed by 5 bases and J by 9 bases, 9 bases remained unmatched. The CDR3 length is 14 residues. CDR3 loop: CASSPDRVGWPQHF. Written as DNA, the CDR3 is TGTGCCAGCAGTCCGGACAGGGTGGGGTGGCCCCAGCATTTT.

This chain links TRBV5-6 with TRBJ2-7; D is undetermined. Germline CDR1 SGHDT, CDR2 YYEEEE. Trimming took 4 bases from V and 4 from J, leaving 6 bases between them. The CDR3 has 11 amino acids. The CDR3 DNA sequence: TGTGCCAGCAGCGCCGGGTACGAGCAGTACGTC. Protein product: CASSAGYEQYV.

This rearrangement joins TRBV6-5 to TRBJ2-7, with a weak D call TRBD1 (6 bases). Trimming shortened V by 6 bases and J by 2 bases, and 14 bases separated the two germline ends. The germline V gene encodes CDR1 MNHEY and CDR2 SVGAGI. The CDR3 consists of 14 residues. The CDR3: CASSSNRATYEQYF. As DNA, the CDR3 is TGTGCCAGCAGCTCTAACAGGGCCACCTACGAGCAGTACTTC.

This chain uses TRBV10-3 with TRBJ2-5; maybe TRBD1 (6 bases). Germline assignment: CDR1 ENHRY and CDR2 SYGVKD. Trimming removed 5 bases from V and 5 bases from J, with 12 bases in between. The CDR3 has 13 amino acids. The CDR3 DNA sequence: TGTGCCATCAGTAATACAGGGTGGGAGACCCAGTACTTC. This codes for CAISNTGWETQYF.

V gene TRBV6-2 or TRBV6-3 combines with J gene TRBJ2-7, with 7 positions matching TRBD1. With 5 bases clipped from V and 2 bases from J, the junction kept 6 bases outside the gene matches. This CDR3 is 14 amino acids long. Germline V gene lookup returns CDR1 MNHEY and CDR2 SVGEGT. The CDR3 DNA sequence: TGTGCCAGCAGTCCCTCCCAGGGGGCCTACGAGCAGTACGTC. Translating it yields CASSPSQGAYEQYV.

The chain employs TRBV7-7 and TRBJ1-5, with no clear D. The CDR3 runs 15 residues. Germline assignment: CDR1 SSHAT and CDR2 FNYEAQ (reference sequence). Trimming shortened V by 2 bases and J by 9 bases, and 17 bases separated the two germline ends. The CDR3 loop reads CASSLYQRPDPPQHF. Written as DNA, the CDR3 is TGTGCCAGCAGCTTATACCAGAGGCCGGATCCGCCCCAGCATTTT.

The chain links TRBV28 to TRBJ1-2; 9 bases align to TRBD1. V gave up 5 bases and J gave up 4 bases; unmatched junction bases: 8. The CDR3 sequence is 15 residues long. Germline CDR1 is MDHEN and CDR2 is SYDVKM. CDR3 loop: CASSPRDRVVYGYTF. The CDR3 region has the DNA TGTGCCAGCAGTCCTAGGGACAGGGTTGTCTATGGCTACACCTTC.

The CDR3 sequence is CASSQKGGRNTEAFF. The CDR3 DNA is TGCGCCAGCAGCCAAAAAGGGGGAAGGAACACTGAAGCTTTCTTT. This chain connects TRBV4-1 to TRBJ1-1; the D gene is possibly TRBD1 (6 bases). Germline V lookup: CDR1 MGHRA, CDR2 YSYEKL. This CDR3 has 15 amino acids. V lost 2 bases and J lost 1, with 11 bases in between.

The rearrangement joins TRBV7-3 to TRBJ2-1, with 8 bases aligning to TRBD2. Per germline, CDR1 SGHTA and CDR2 FQGTGA. V was pared by 5 bases and J by 4 bases, with 7 bases of the junction left unmatched. The length of the CDR3 is 15 residues. CDR3 in DNA: TGTGCCAGCAGCCGCGGGGGGTCCGCTTACAATGAGCAGTTCTTC. This sequence encodes CASSRGGSAYNEQFF.

The chain has TRBV2 and TRBJ2-6, with D possibly TRBD1 on 5 matching bases. The germline CDR1 and CDR2 sequences are SNHLY and FYNNEI. Trimming pared 4 bases from V and 2 bases from J, leaving 6 bases between. CDR3 length: 14 amino acids. The chain's CDR3 is CASSGQTGANVLTF. CDR3 sequence (DNA): TGTGCCAGCAGTGGACAGACTGGGGCCAACGTCCTGACTTTC.